What follows are 5 T cell receptor beta chains derived from one specimen sequenced in a study of blood T cell repertoires in COVID-19 (dated by TCRdb to 2018 to 2021). The library was obtained by the immunoSEQ multiplex PCR assay. TCRdb obtained this table from immuneACCESS and retained in-frame rearrangements with V and J assigned. These tables miss some clones; where compared with another copy, unresolved V genes account for less than half of the shortfall, and the remainder is unexplained. This sample comprises over 350,000 clones, about 88% of them detected only once. Roughly 1.2% of the sample goes to the ten largest clones. The sequencing input was PBMCs or T cells enriched from blood (not recorded which). The receptors were gathered from a woman in her late teens or twenties who had recovered from COVID-19.

The genes are TRBV9 and TRBJ1-1; weak D call: TRBD1 (6 bases). Germline CDR1 is SGDLS and CDR2 is YYNGEE. CDR3 size: 16 residues. V lost 0 bases, J lost 0 bases, and 12 bases lay in between. The CDR3 DNA reads as TGTGCCAGCAGCGTAGATGGGACACCGGTGAACACTGAAGCTTTCTTT. It yields the protein CASSVDGTPVNTEAFF.

This clone is a singleton in its sample. This rearrangement joins TRBV5-6 to TRBJ1-3; no reliable D call. CDR1 is SGHDT and CDR2 is YYEEEE in the germline V gene. The germline V and J ends were trimmed by 3 bases and 1 base, with 8 bases remaining between them. This CDR3 contains 14 residues. The CDR3 here is CASSSRRSGNTIYF. CDR3 nucleotides: TGTGCCAGCAGCTCCCGGAGGTCTGGAAACACCATATATTTT.

Only one count was recorded for this clone. V usage is TRBV2 and J usage is TRBJ2-7; no clear D gene. The V end lost 6 bases, the J end lost 7 bases, and 10 bases lay between the germline ends. The CDR3 has 11 amino acids. The germline V gene encodes CDR1 SNHLY and CDR2 FYNNEI. CDR3 sequence: CASSPLREQYF. The CDR3 DNA is TGTGCCAGCAGCCCCCTCAGGGAGCAGTACTTC.

The V and J genes are TRBV29-1 and TRBJ2-5; 8 bases agree with TRBD1. Trimming removed 7 bases from V and 0 bases from J; junction bases left unmatched: 7. This CDR3 is 14 amino acids long. From germline, CDR1 is SQVTM and CDR2 ANQGSEA. The CDR3 sequence is CSALLDRDQETQYF. CDR3 nucleotide sequence: TGCAGCGCCTTACTGGACAGGGACCAAGAGACCCAGTACTTC.

The V call is TRBV6-1, the J call TRBJ1-5; D may be TRBD1 (6 bases). The germline V gene has CDR1 MNHNS and CDR2 SASEGT. Trimming took off 0 bases at V and 7 bases at J, with 16 bases between the two ends. This CDR3 comprises 16 residues. The chain's CDR3 is CASSEARAGARQPQHF. CDR3 coding DNA: TGTGCCAGCAGTGAAGCGCGGGCAGGGGCGCGCCAGCCCCAGCATTTT.